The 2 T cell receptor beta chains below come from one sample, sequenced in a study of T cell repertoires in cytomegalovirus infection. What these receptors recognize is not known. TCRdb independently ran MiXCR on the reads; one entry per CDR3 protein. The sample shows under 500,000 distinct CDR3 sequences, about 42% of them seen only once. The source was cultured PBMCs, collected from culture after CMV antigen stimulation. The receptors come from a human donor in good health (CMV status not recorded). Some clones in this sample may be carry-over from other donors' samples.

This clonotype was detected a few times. The CDR3 region is CASSDPVSGAGANVLTF. The CDR3 nucleotides read TGTGCCAGCAGTGACCCGGTTAGCGGGGCTGGGGCCAACGTCCTGACTTTC. The V gene is TRBV12-3 or TRBV12-4, the J gene TRBJ2-6; 8 bases agree with TRBD2. Unmatched junction bases numbered 8, after V lost 5 bases and J lost 2 bases. This CDR3 has 17 residues.

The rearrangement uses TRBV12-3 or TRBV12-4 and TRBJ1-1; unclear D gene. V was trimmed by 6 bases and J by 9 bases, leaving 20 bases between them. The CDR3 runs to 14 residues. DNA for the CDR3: TGTGCCAGCAGCCGAGCGGACGGTAGGTCGCAAGCTTTCTTT. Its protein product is CASSRADGRSQAFF.